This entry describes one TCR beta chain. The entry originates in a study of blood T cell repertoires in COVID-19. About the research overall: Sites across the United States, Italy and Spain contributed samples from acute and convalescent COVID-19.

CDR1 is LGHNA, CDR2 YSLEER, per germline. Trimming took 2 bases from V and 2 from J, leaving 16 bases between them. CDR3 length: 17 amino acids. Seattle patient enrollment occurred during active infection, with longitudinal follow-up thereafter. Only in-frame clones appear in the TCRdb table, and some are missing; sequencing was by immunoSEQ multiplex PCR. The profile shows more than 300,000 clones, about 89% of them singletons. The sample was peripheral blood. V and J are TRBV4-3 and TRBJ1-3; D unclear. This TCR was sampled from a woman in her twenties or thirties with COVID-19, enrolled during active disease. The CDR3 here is CASSQFYWQVPGNTIYF. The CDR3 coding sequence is TGCGCCAGCAGCCAATTTTATTGGCAGGTACCTGGAAACACCATATATTTT.